Shown below are 16 T cell receptor beta chains from a single sample sequenced in a study of tumor-infiltrating lymphocytes in localized non-small cell lung cancer. Libraries were prepared by immunoSEQ multiplex PCR; TCRdb keeps only in-frame clonotypes and omits some of them. The repertoire holds 8,500 to 10,000 clones, with 60% to 80% as singletons. Sequenced: uninvolved lung tissue not adjacent to the tumor. These receptor sequences come from a human donor with non-small cell lung cancer.

J is TRBJ2-4 and V is TRBV11-2, with TRBD2 matching over 8 bases. Per the germline V gene, CDR1 is SGHAT and CDR2 is FQNNGV. V shed 2 bases and J 8 bases; nucleotides not matched to a gene: 8. This CDR3 contains 15 residues. This CDR3 is CASSLRSGGRDIQYF. The CDR3 bases are TGTGCCAGCAGCTTACGGTCGGGAGGGCGGGACATTCAGTACTTC.

This clone was observed once. The chain links TRBV6-4 to TRBJ1-2; 7 bases line up with TRBD1. This CDR3 has 14 amino acids. Germline CDR1 and CDR2: MRHNA and SNTAGT. Trimming at V came to 5 bases and at J to 8 bases, leaving 11 bases not matched to a gene. This chain's CDR3 is CASSPRRTGYGYTF. In nucleotides, the CDR3 is TGTGCCAGCAGTCCACGGCGGACAGGATACGGCTACACCTTC.

Remarks on this clone: Compared with germline, one end of the junction differs, possibly owing to a read error. The chain employs TRBV7-2 and TRBJ2-7; TRBD2 might be the D (6 bases). Germline-derived CDR1 and CDR2 are SGHTA and FQGNSA. The CDR3 contains 15 residues. As DNA, the CDR3 is TGTGCCAGCAGCATAGCCCCTCACGGGAGCTACGAGCAGTACTTC. Its protein product is CASSIAPHGSYEQYF.

The chain is built from TRBV7-6 and TRBJ2-7; D assignment may be TRBD1 or TRBD2 (5 bases each). V gave up 5 bases and J gave up 3 bases, with 14 bases separating them. Per the germline V gene, CDR1 is SGHVS and CDR2 is FNYEAQ. The CDR3 is 14 amino acids. CDR3 sequence reads: CASSPGTGHYEQYF. The CDR3 bases are TGTGCCAGCAGCCCCGGGACGGGCCACTACGAGCAGTACTTC.

The V and J genes are TRBV5-6 and TRBJ2-7; 11 bases align to TRBD1. From germline, CDR1 is SGHDT and CDR2 YYEEEE. This CDR3 is 16 amino acids long. V shed 0 bases, J shed 5 bases, and the junction held 7 bases outside the gene matches. CDR3 region: CASSLESGQGAHEQYF. DNA for the CDR3: TGTGCCAGCAGCTTGGAGTCAGGACAGGGGGCCCACGAGCAGTACTTC. Complete variable domain (other parts from reference TRBV5-6 and TRBJ2-7): DAGVTQSPTHLIKTRGQQVTLRCSPKSGHDTVSWYQQALGQGPQFIFQYYEEEERQRGNFPDRFSGHQFPNYSSELNVNALLLGDSALYLCASSLESGQGAHEQYFGPGTRLTVT.

This clone was seen a few times. The chain links TRBV9 to TRBJ1-2, with TRBD1 as a possible D gene (5 bases). CDR3 length equals 13 residues. Trimming took 1 base from V and 8 from J, leaving 12 bases between them. The germline CDR1 and CDR2 sequences are SGDLS and YYNGEE. The CDR3 bases are TGTGCCAGCAGCGTACTGAGGGACTCCGGCTACACCTTC. Translating gives CASSVLRDSGYTF.

The V and J genes are TRBV7-2 and TRBJ2-7; a weak D match, TRBD1 (6 bases). The germline V gene has CDR1 SGHTA and CDR2 FQGNSA. Trimming took 7 bases from V and 6 from J, leaving 16 bases between them. The CDR3 is 13 residues long. CDR3 region: CASTPQGATEQYF. Here the CDR3 DNA reads TGTGCCAGCACCCCACAGGGAGCTACCGAGCAGTACTTC.

The V and J genes are TRBV28 and TRBJ1-3, with D unclear. Trimming removed 5 bases from V and 3 bases from J, with 14 bases in between. The CDR3 has 15 amino acids. The germline V gene has CDR1 MDHEN and CDR2 SYDVKM. CDR3 coding DNA: TGTGCCAGCAGTCTGGGTGGCGTGAGTGGAAACACCATATATTTT. It is translated as CASSLGGVSGNTIYF.

The chain uses TRBV20-1 and TRBJ2-3, with TRBD2 as a possible D gene (6 bases). This CDR3 comprises 11 residues. Per the germline V gene, CDR1 is DFQATT and CDR2 is SNEGSKA (reference sequence). The germline V and J ends were trimmed by 3 bases and 9 bases, with 10 bases remaining between them. The CDR3: CSARRGGTQYF. The CDR3 nucleotides read TGCAGTGCTAGGCGGGGTGGCACGCAGTATTTT.

This clone ranks as medium-sized. The V gene is TRBV7-3, the J gene TRBJ2-7; D is unclear. V lost 1 base and J lost 1, with 8 bases in between. The CDR3 has 14 amino acids. Germline CDR1 reads SGHTA; CDR2 reads FQGTGA. In DNA, the CDR3 is TGTGCCAGCAGCTTAAATTCCCTTTCCTACGAGCAGTACTTC. Translation gives CASSLNSLSYEQYF.

The V gene is TRBV7-3, the J gene TRBJ2-3; the D gene is possibly TRBD1 (6 bases). This CDR3 region has 15 residues. CDR1 is SGHTA, CDR2 FQGTGA, per germline. With 5 bases removed from V and 4 bases from J, the gap between germline ends came to 16 bases. The CDR3 is CASSPGAGAADTQYF. For the CDR3, the DNA is TGTGCCAGCAGCCCAGGCGCAGGGGCCGCAGATACGCAGTATTTT.

CDR3 region: CASSLGTGGSEQFF. CDR3 DNA: TGTGCCAGCAGCTTGGGGACAGGGGGGAGTGAGCAGTTCTTC. The chain joins TRBV5-6 to TRBJ2-1; 10 bases agree with TRBD1. Germline loops: CDR1 SGHDT, CDR2 YYEEEE. V lost 0 bases, J lost 9 bases, and 3 bases stayed unmatched. The CDR3 totals 14 residues.

This clone counts as medium-sized. V usage is TRBV29-1 and J usage is TRBJ2-2; D not certain. The germline V and J ends were trimmed by 3 bases and 1 base, with 9 bases remaining between them. Per the germline V gene, CDR1 is SQVTM and CDR2 is ANQGSEA. The CDR3 length is 14 residues. The CDR3 spells CSVEKQLNTGELFF. The DNA of the CDR3 is TGCAGCGTTGAGAAACAACTGAACACCGGGGAGCTGTTTTTT.

This rearrangement joins TRBV19 to TRBJ2-3, with D maybe TRBD2 (5 bases). The V end was cut by 7 bases, the J end by 6 bases, with 11 bases between. Germline V gene sequence: CDR1 LNHDA, CDR2 SQIVND (reference sequence). The CDR3 loop spans 12 amino acids. CDR3: CASTGVADTQYF. For the CDR3, the DNA is TGTGCCAGTACCGGAGTAGCGGATACGCAGTATTTT.

This clone was detected only a few times. The chain uses TRBV7-9 and TRBJ1-3; perhaps TRBD1 as D (6 bases). Germline CDR1 SEHNR, CDR2 FQNEAQ (reference sequence). The CDR3 is 14 residues long. Trimming stripped 7 bases from V and 4 bases from J, with 14 bases between. This CDR3 reads CASTLGGPGNTIYF. CDR3 sequence (DNA): TGTGCCAGCACCCTTGGGGGGCCGGGAAACACCATATATTTT.

This sequence joins TRBV13 and TRBJ1-1; possibly TRBD1 for D (5 bases). Trimming pared 5 bases from V and 4 bases from J, leaving 17 bases between. This CDR3 is 15 amino acids long. Germline CDR1 and CDR2: PRHDT and FYEKMQ (reference sequence). The CDR3 here is CASSNSRAGSTEAFF. The CDR3 bases are TGTGCCAGCAGCAACAGCAGGGCAGGGAGCACTGAAGCTTTCTTT.